This T cell receptor beta chain is from a study of blood T cell repertoires in COVID-19. Turning to the study itself: Some COVID-19 samples were acute and others convalescent; all came from the United States, Italy and Spain. The cDNA or gDNA used as material had been derived from T cells, B-cell-depleted T cells, or PBMCs.

In the original analysis: Amplification from reference gene primers served as the basis for estimated nucleated cell counts. Sequenced by immunoSEQ multiplex PCR; TCRdb stores in-frame clones only, minus some. For V, J and clone size, that table is used; D and trimming come from the DNA. The sample has more than 150,000 clones; 80% are singletons. Germline V CDR1 and CDR2: MNHEY, SVGEGT. V shed 5 bases, J shed 2 bases, and the junction held 11 bases outside the gene matches. This CDR3 region has 16 residues. What was sequenced was peripheral blood. This rearrangement joins TRBV6-2 or TRBV6-3 to TRBJ2-7, with 8 bases identical to TRBD2. The TCR sequence derives from a man in his 60s with acute or convalescent COVID-19. CDR3 residues: CASSDAGTSKAYEQYF. The CDR3 nucleotides read TGTGCCAGCAGTGACGCCGGGACTAGTAAGGCCTACGAGCAGTACTTC.